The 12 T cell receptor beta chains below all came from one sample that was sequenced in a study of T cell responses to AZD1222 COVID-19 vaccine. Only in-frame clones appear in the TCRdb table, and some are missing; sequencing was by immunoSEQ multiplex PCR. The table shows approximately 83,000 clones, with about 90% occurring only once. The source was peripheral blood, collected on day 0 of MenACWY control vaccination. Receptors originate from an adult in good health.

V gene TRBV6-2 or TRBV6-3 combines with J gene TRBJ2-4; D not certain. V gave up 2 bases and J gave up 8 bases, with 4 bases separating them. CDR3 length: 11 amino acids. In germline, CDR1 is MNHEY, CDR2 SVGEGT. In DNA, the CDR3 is TGTGCCAGCAGTTACGGGGACATTCAGTACTTC. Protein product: CASSYGDIQYF.

The CDR3 DNA follows: TGTGCCAGCAGCCAAGATTTTACAGCCACTGAAGCTTTCTTT. It codes for CASSQDFTATEAFF. The V call is TRBV3-1 (or the pseudogene TRBV3-2), the J call TRBJ1-1; D is uncertain. Trimming shortened V by 0 bases and J by 4 bases, and 9 bases separated the two germline ends. Germline V gene lookup returns CDR1 LGHDT and CDR2 YNNKEL (reference sequence). CDR3 length equals 14 residues.

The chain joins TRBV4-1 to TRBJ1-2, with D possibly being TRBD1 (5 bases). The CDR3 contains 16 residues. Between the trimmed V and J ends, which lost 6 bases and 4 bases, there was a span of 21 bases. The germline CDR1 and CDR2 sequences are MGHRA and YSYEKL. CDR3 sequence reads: CASSPRSAGGIYGYTF. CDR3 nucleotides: TGCGCCAGCAGTCCAAGATCAGCGGGGGGGATCTATGGCTACACCTTC.

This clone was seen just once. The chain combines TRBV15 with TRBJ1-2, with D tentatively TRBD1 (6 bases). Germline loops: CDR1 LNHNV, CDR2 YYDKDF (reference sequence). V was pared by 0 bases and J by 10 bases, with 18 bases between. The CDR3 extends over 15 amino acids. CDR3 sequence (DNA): TGTGCCACCAGCAGAGATACGGGGGCGCTTAAAGACTACACCTTC. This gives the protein CATSRDTGALKDYTF.

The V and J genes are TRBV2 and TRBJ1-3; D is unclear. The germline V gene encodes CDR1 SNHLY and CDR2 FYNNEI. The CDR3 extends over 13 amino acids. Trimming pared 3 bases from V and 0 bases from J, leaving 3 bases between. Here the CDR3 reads CASSDLSGNTIYF. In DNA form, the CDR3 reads TGTGCCAGCAGTGATCTCTCTGGAAACACCATATATTTT.

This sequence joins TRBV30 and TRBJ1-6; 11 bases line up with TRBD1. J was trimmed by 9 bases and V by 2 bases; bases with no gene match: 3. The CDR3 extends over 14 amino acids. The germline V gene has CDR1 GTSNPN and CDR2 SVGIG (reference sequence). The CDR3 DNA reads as TGTGCCTGGAGTTCCGGACAGGGGGCTTCACCCCTCCACTTT. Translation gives CAWSSGQGASPLHF.

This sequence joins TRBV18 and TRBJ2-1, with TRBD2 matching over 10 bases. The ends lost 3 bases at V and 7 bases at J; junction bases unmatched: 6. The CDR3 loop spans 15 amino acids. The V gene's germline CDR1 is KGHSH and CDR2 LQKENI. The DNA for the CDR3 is TGTGCCAGCTCACCCCTAGCGGGAGTTTCAAATGAGCAGTTCTTC. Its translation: CASSPLAGVSNEQFF.

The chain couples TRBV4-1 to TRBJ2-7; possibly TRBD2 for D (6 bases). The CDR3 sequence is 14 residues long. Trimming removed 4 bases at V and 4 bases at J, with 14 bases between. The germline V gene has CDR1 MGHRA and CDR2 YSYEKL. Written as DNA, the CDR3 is TGCGCCAGCAGCCTTACTACGGAGGGTTACGAGCAGTACTTC. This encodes CASSLTTEGYEQYF.

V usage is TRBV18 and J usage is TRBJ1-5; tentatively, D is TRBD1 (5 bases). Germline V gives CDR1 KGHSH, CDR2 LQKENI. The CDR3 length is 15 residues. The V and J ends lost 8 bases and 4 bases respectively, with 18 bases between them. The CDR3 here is CASAPSAGGNQPQHF. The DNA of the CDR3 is TGTGCCAGCGCCCCCAGTGCGGGGGGAAATCAGCCCCAGCATTTT.

The CDR3 sequence: CASSLGRGTEAFF. In nucleotides, the CDR3 is TGTGCCAGCAGCTTAGGGAGGGGCACTGAAGCTTTCTTT. V and J are TRBV13 and TRBJ1-1, with D tentatively TRBD1 (5 bases). CDR3 length: 13 residues. Germline V gene lookup returns CDR1 PRHDT and CDR2 FYEKMQ (reference sequence). V lost 0 bases, J lost 4 bases, and 6 bases lay in between.

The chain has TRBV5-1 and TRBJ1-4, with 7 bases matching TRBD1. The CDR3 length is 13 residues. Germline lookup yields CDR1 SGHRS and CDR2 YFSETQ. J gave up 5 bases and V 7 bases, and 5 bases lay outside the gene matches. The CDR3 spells CASRDSGNEKLFF. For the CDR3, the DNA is TGCGCCAGCCGGGACAGTGGAAATGAAAAACTGTTTTTT.

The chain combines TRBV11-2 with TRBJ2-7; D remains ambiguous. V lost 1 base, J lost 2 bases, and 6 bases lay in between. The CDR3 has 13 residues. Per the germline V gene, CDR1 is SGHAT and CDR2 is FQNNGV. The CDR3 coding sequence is TGTGCCAGCAGCTTAGGACTCACCTACGAGCAGTACTTC. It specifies CASSLGLTYEQYF.